The TCR beta chain described here comes from a study of T cells in Graves' hyperthyroidism and ophthalmopathy (dated by TCRdb to between 2019 and 2020). About the investigation overall: Peripheral blood was collected at initial diagnosis, before any treatment. A discovery cohort of approximately 100 patients, approximately 44 with Graves' ophthalmopathy and 57 with stable Graves' hyperthyroidism, was used to find distinguishing TCR V-J signatures. Whether ophthalmopathy could be predicted prospectively was tested in an independent validation cohort made up of fewer than 20 hyperthyroidism patients plus 17 patients who later progressed to ophthalmopathy. The roughly 91 discovery patients were randomly divided into training and test sets at a 7:3 ratio. In addition, the study compared T-cell repertoires in thyroid tissue and in blood from 6 or 7 Graves' hyperthyroidism patients. Following sampling, methimazole starting at 30 mg daily was given to hyperthyroidism patients, and high-dose intravenous methylprednisolone was given to ophthalmopathy patients. The paper reports TCR Vbeta CDR3 sequencing of approximately 140 peripheral blood samples: 40 to 45 ophthalmopathy, some 80 hyperthyroidism and around 17 progressor patients. The investigation overall reported the following: During validation, the model predicted progression to ophthalmopathy a median of about 5.9 months ahead of onset, with around 65% sensitivity and roughly 75% specificity. Blood samples also contained most of the expanded thyroid clonotypes (frequency above 0.001), which suggests that blood repertoires may reflect thyroid immune responses. Sample size was not statistically predetermined, and investigators were not blinded to group allocation. A 13 V-J signature model separated ophthalmopathy from stable hyperthyroidism, with roughly 88% sensitivity and 81.08% specificity in cross-validation and 80%/75% in testing.

Amplification of TCR beta CDR3 regions was carried out from RNA transcripts. For the first round of RT-PCR on the TCR CDR3, the HTBI primer set was used together with the Qiagen OneStep RT-PCR kit. A second multiplex PCR round built the libraries, followed by size selection and purification. Sequencing of the libraries was done on an Illumina HiSeq2000 using paired-end 100 bp reads. On the authors' methods: SOAPnuke was used to process the raw data, removing reads that contained adapters or uncalled bases, had a mean Phred below 15, or lacked an exact match to the constant primer or identifier. COPE v1.2.5 was used to merge the high-quality paired reads, and each unique nucleotide sequence was defined as a clonotype. Clonotypes were aligned to IMGT TRBV, TRBD and TRBJ reference segments using MiTCR v1.1. Only V-J combinations with frequency above 0.0001, covering 98% to 99.2% of repertoires, were analysed. A TCS score was defined as the ratio of F50 (clonal expansion) to E x V (chaos), with BLOSUM62-based TCRdist applied between CDR3 peptides within each V-J. Welch's t-statistics and random forest reduced roughly 500 V-J features to 13, which were used in a naive Bayes classifier (R e1071). In TCRdb, the public reads were trimmed at Q25 with fastp and aligned with MiXCR, with productive beta chains retained. Rows are combined by CDR3 protein, so each entry shows the most common genes and DNA. TCRdb, not the authors, supplied the V and J calls. This sample holds about 460,000 distinct CDR3 sequences; about 22% were observed only once. The ten largest clones take up approximately 49% of the sample.

Worth noting for this clonotype: Its antigen remains unidentified. Base qualities were left out, and no much larger clone turns up one base away.

Ophthalmopathy patients had moderately to severely active disease, with a Clinical Activity Score of 3 or more, a NOSPECS grade of 4 or more, and a disease duration of less than 3 months. The study excluded patients with uncontrolled infections, other autoimmune diseases, pregnancy or lactation. Diagnoses relied on clinical symptoms, serum thyroxine and TRAb, thyroid ultrasound and orbital computed tomography. PBMCs were separated from approximately 10 ml of fresh peripheral blood using Ficoll-Paque density gradient centrifugation. Total RNA was extracted with Trizol reagent, and quality was checked on an Agilent 2100 Bioanalyzer. Trimming at the junction amounts to 6 bases on V and 9 bases on J, and the germline ends lie 12 bases apart. From cysteine to phenylalanine, the CDR3 is 12 amino acids long. The read is trimmed to its CDR3 DNA, 36 bases read in frame from base 1. According to the germline V gene (reference sequence), CDR1 reads MNHEY and CDR2 reads SMNVEV.

The specimen was blood. This clonotype was obtained from a woman in her 70s with Graves' ophthalmopathy. Recombination linked TRBV27 to TRBJ2-1, with TRBD2 perhaps the D gene, on 5 matching bases. This receptor carries the CDR3 CASSTVGSEQFF. DNA sequence: TGTGCCAGCAGCACCGTTGGGAGTGAGCAGTTCTTC.